The 17 T cell receptor beta chains listed next were all sequenced from one sample in a study of response to subunit inactivated influenza vaccine. One entry per CDR3 protein results from TCRdb running MiXCR on the RT-PCR reads. The sample holds hundreds of thousands of distinct CDR3 sequences, 13% seen once. The sequencing used PBMCs from blood, collected around seven weeks after vaccination. The receptors shown here come from a man aged 45 to 65 who received an inactivated influenza vaccine.

A single count supports this clonotype. This could be a read error, since a much larger clone is one nucleotide away. This chain joins TRBV20-1 and TRBJ2-3, with D possibly being TRBD1 or TRBD2 (5 bases each). The CDR3 is 15 residues long. CDR1 is DFQATT and CDR2 is SNEGSKA in the germline V gene (reference sequence). CDR3 loop: CRAYPGKGTTDTQYF. For the CDR3, the DNA is TGCAGAGCTTACCCAGGGAAGGGGACCACAGATACGCAGTATTTT.

This chain joins TRBV5-1 and TRBJ2-7; 12 nucleotides match TRBD2. V shed 1 base and J 5 bases; nucleotides not matched to a gene: 4. Germline V lookup: CDR1 SGHRS, CDR2 YFSETQ. This CDR3 spans 15 amino acids. CDR3 nucleotide sequence: TGCGCCAGCAGCTTGCGACTAGCGGGAGAGGACGAGCAGTACTTC. This translates into CASSLRLAGEDEQYF.

This sequence joins TRBV28 and TRBJ2-1, with D maybe TRBD2 (5 bases). This CDR3 contains 14 residues. V was trimmed by 6 bases and J by 7 bases, leaving 16 bases between them. Per the germline V gene, CDR1 is MDHEN and CDR2 is SYDVKM. CDR3 sequence: CASRPGTLGNEQFF. CDR3 sequence (DNA): TGTGCCAGCAGACCGGGAACCTTAGGAAATGAGCAGTTCTTC.

This chain links TRBV5-1 with TRBJ2-2; D is possibly TRBD1 (6 bases). V lost 7 bases and J lost 5, with 15 bases in between. CDR1 is SGHRS, CDR2 YFSETQ, per germline. This CDR3 has 14 amino acids. CDR3 sequence (DNA): TGCGCCAGCGAGCTCCAGGGGTTGACCGGGGAGCTGTTTTTT. This gives the protein CASELQGLTGELFF.

There are a few counts of this clonotype. The CDR3, as DNA: TGTGCCAGCAGCGTAGGCCTTGGCCCGACGAACACCGGGGAGCTGTTTTTT. Translating gives CASSVGLGPTNTGELFF. This rearrangement joins TRBV9 to TRBJ2-2; D gene unclear. Germline loops: CDR1 SGDLS, CDR2 YYNGEE. The V gene lost 0 bases and the J gene lost 0 bases, with 12 bases spanning the gap. The length of the CDR3 is 17 residues.

The rearrangement joins TRBV24-1 to TRBJ2-5, with 7 bases fitting TRBD2. Per the germline V gene, CDR1 is KGHDR and CDR2 is SFDVKD. The CDR3 loop spans 15 amino acids. V shed 1 base and J 5 bases; nucleotides not matched to a gene: 6. For the CDR3, the DNA is TGTGCCACCAGTGATTTTCGCGGGAGAGTGGAGACCCAGTACTTC. Its translation: CATSDFRGRVETQYF.

This clonotype has a count of ten or more. V gene TRBV20-1 combines with J gene TRBJ2-1; possibly TRBD1 for D (6 bases). CDR3 size: 12 residues. Germline values: CDR1 DFQATT, CDR2 SNEGSKA (reference sequence). With 6 bases removed from V and 4 bases from J, the gap between germline ends came to 10 bases. The CDR3 DNA follows: TGCAGTGCCCAGACAGGATACAATGAGCAGTTCTTC. Translating it yields CSAQTGYNEQFF.

The rearrangement links TRBV5-6 to TRBJ2-1, with D tentatively TRBD1 (5 bases). This CDR3 spans 13 amino acids. Trimming took off 6 bases at V and 5 bases at J, with 12 bases between the two ends. Germline CDR1 is SGHDT and CDR2 is YYEEEE. The CDR3 here is CASTMGLHNEQFF. DNA of the CDR3: TGTGCCAGCACCATGGGGCTACACAATGAGCAGTTCTTC.

The chain couples TRBV29-1 to TRBJ2-3; 9 nucleotides match TRBD2. With 3 bases clipped from V and 1 base from J, the junction kept 5 bases outside the gene matches. The CDR3 runs to 15 residues. Germline CDR1 and CDR2: SQVTM and ANQGSEA. The CDR3 nucleotides are TGCAGCGTTGACCCGACTAGCGGACGCACAGATACGCAGTATTTT. It yields the protein CSVDPTSGRTDTQYF.

The V call is TRBV7-2, the J call TRBJ2-7; 9 positions match TRBD2. The CDR3 runs 16 residues. Germline V gives CDR1 SGHTA, CDR2 FQGNSA. V gave up 5 bases and J gave up 2 bases; unmatched junction bases: 10. The CDR3 sequence is CASSSEGASGAYEQYF. DNA of the CDR3: TGTGCCAGCAGCAGCGAGGGGGCTAGCGGGGCCTACGAGCAGTACTTC.

The chain has TRBV10-3 and TRBJ2-1, with D hard to call. V was trimmed by 0 bases and J by 9 bases, leaving 6 bases between them. CDR3 length: 12 residues. Germline V CDR1 and CDR2: ENHRY, SYGVKD. In DNA form, the CDR3 reads TGTGCCATCAGTGAGTCTCTGGGTGAGCAGTTCTTC. Translating gives CAISESLGEQFF.

The table lists this clonotype with a few counts. The rearrangement uses TRBV6-4 and TRBJ2-1; 7 bases match TRBD2. V shed 4 bases and J 6 bases; nucleotides not matched to a gene: 3. The CDR3 totals 13 residues. Germline V gene data show CDR1 as MRHNA and CDR2 as SNTAGT. The CDR3 is CASSGTRPNEQFF. The CDR3 nucleotides read TGTGCCAGCAGTGGGACTAGACCCAATGAGCAGTTCTTC.

V and J are TRBV7-9 and TRBJ2-3; no reliable D call. The V and J ends lost 5 bases and 5 bases respectively, with 8 bases between them. The CDR3 contains 12 residues. Looked up from germline, CDR1 is SEHNR and CDR2 is FQNEAQ (reference sequence). CDR3 sequence reads: CASSQTLDTQYF. Written as DNA, the CDR3 is TGTGCCAGCAGCCAAACCTTAGATACGCAGTATTTT.

This clonotype was seen at least ten times. The rearrangement joins TRBV7-2 to TRBJ1-2, with a possible D match to TRBD1 (5 bases). The germline CDR1 and CDR2 sequences are SGHTA and FQGNSA. The CDR3 spans 15 residues. Trimming took 1 base from V and 3 from J, leaving 12 bases between them. The CDR3 DNA reads as TGTGCCAGCAGCTTAGTTGGGGCCGGGGACTATGGCTACACCTTC. It encodes CASSLVGAGDYGYTF.

The chain joins TRBV12-3 or TRBV12-4 to TRBJ2-7; weak D call: TRBD1 (6 bases). This CDR3 has 15 residues. V lost 2 bases, J lost 6 bases, and 17 bases lay in between. The CDR3 protein is CASSLRSQGRGEQYF. In DNA form, the CDR3 reads TGTGCCAGCAGTTTAAGGTCACAGGGTCGTGGCGAGCAGTACTTC.

V is TRBV9 and J is TRBJ2-1, with D perhaps assigned TRBD1 or TRBD2 (6 bases each). CDR1 and CDR2 from the germline V gene are SGDLS and YYNGEE. Trimming left V 0 bases short and J 6 bases short, with 16 bases between. CDR3 length: 16 residues. The CDR3 DNA is TGTGCCAGCAGCGTAGCCCCCCCACAGGGAGGCAATGAGCAGTTCTTC. Translating it yields CASSVAPPQGGNEQFF.

This clonotype has just a few counts. The V gene is TRBV28, the J gene TRBJ2-1; D may be TRBD1 or TRBD2 (5 bases each). The CDR3 contains 15 residues. Trimming left V 6 bases short and J 3 bases short, with 15 bases between. Germline V CDR1 and CDR2: MDHEN, SYDVKM. CDR3 DNA: TGTGCCAGCAGCATGGGGCTAGCCCGCTACAATGAGCAGTTCTTC. It codes for CASSMGLARYNEQFF. Full variable domain (missing parts from reference TRBV28 and TRBJ2-1): DVKVTQSSRYLVKRTGEKVFLECVQDMDHENMFWYRQDPGLGLRLIYFSYDVKMKEKGDIPEGYSVSREKKERFSLILESASTNQTSMYLCASSMGLARYNEQFFGPGTRLTVL.